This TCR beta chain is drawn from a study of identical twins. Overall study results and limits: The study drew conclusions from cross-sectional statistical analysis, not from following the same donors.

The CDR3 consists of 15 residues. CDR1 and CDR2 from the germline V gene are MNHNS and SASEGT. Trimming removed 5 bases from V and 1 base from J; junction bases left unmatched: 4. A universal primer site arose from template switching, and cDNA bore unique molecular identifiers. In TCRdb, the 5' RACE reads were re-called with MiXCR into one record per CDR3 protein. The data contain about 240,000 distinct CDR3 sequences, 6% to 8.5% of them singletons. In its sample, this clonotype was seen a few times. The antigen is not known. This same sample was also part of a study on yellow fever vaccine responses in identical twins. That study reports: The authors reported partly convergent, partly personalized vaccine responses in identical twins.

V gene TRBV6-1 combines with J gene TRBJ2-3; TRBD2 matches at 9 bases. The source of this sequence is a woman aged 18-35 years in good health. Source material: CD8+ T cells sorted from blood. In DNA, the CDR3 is TGTGCCAGCAGTCCTAGCGGGGCCCGCACAGATACGCAGTATTTT. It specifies CASSPSGARTDTQYF.